The sample holds a few counts of the clone carrying this TCR beta chain. The V gene end was trimmed by 4 bases and the J gene end by 2 bases; junction bases not matched to a gene: 2. CDR3 length: 14 amino acids. Germline V CDR1 and CDR2: SGHRS, YFSETQ. The sample originates from a study of blood T cell repertoires in COVID-19. Per the study methods: Researchers report that nucleated cell counts were estimated from reference gene primer amplification. TCRdb keeps only in-frame clones here, not all; method: immunoSEQ multiplex PCR. The V and J calls and clone size were taken over from that table, and D and trimming were inferred from the DNA. In the table there are over 200,000 clones, about 88% of which are singletons.

Input material: peripheral blood. The chain carries TRBV5-1 and TRBJ1-3, with 8 bases aligning to TRBD1. This sequence originates from a man aged 35 to 55 with active or convalescent COVID-19. In DNA, the CDR3 is TGCGCCAGCAGCACAGGGGGAACTGGAAACACCATATATTTT. It codes for CASSTGGTGNTIYF.